This TCR beta chain originates from a study of tumor-infiltrating lymphocytes in primary liver carcinoma. V lost 0 bases and J 0 bases, leaving 12 bases between the germline ends. The CDR3 spans 16 residues. Germline loops: CDR1 SGHKS, CDR2 YYEKEE (reference sequence). Total RNA (about 500 ng) served as template for TCR beta cDNA synthesis primed by a constant-region primer. Investigators got TCR beta libraries out of three nested multiplex PCR rounds, done with slightly modified ARM-PCR. TRBV1-TRBV30 forward primers paired with a C-beta reverse primer were used in the first two PCR rounds, which ran roughly 10 cycles each. TCRdb fed the multiplex PCR reads into MiXCR, producing one record per CDR3 protein. The sample includes 300,000 to 350,000 distinct CDR3 sequences, more than 55% of them seen just once. Blood RNA was derived from unsorted whole blood, and germline DNA was extracted too.

The receptor was derived from a woman under 40 with primary liver carcinoma and hepatitis B virus infection. The sequenced material came from peripheral blood. The rearrangement joins TRBV5-5 to TRBJ2-5; D uncertain. Here the CDR3 DNA reads TGTGCCAGCAGCTTGGAGGTGTTTACGTACCAAGAGACCCAGTACTTC. This codes for CASSLEVFTYQETQYF.